This T cell receptor beta chain is drawn from a study of blood T cell repertoires in COVID-19. From germline, CDR1 is LNHDA and CDR2 SQIVND (reference sequence). V dropped 4 bases and J dropped 3; count of bases not matched to a gene: 7. The CDR3 sequence is 15 residues long. Profiled with immunoSEQ multiplex PCR; TCRdb holds only in-frame clones, not every one. The sample lists more than 35,000 clones, 78% occurring once. The material sequenced was peripheral blood. The rearrangement links TRBV19 to TRBJ2-3; TRBD1 agrees at 7 bases. This receptor was taken from a man aged 65-85 years with acute or convalescent COVID-19. Written as DNA, the CDR3 is TGTGCCAGTAGTACACAGGGGCCGCGTACAGATACGCAGTATTTT. Protein: CASSTQGPRTDTQYF. The full variable domain, with the rest looked up from reference TRBV19 and TRBJ2-3, is DGGITQSPKYLFRKEGQNVTLSCEQNLNHDAMYWYRQDPGQGLRLIYYSQIVNDFQKGDIAEGYSVSREKKESFPLTVTSAQKNPTAFYLCASSTQGPRTDTQYFGPGTRLTVL.